The 5 T cell receptor beta chains presented below share a single source sample, sequenced in a study of beta chain features in type 1 diabetes. Investigators reverse transcribed all isolated RNA, so they sequenced expressed TCRB transcripts. Data came from immunoSEQ multiplex PCR; TCRdb stores just in-frame clones and leaves some out. The sample has about 150,000 clones, around 8% seen once. The sequenced sample consisted of central memory CD4+ T cells from blood. The receptors were gathered from a man in his late teens or twenties in good health.

The chain recombines TRBV9 with TRBJ1-1; D unresolved. V gave up 0 bases and J gave up 2 bases, with 14 bases separating them. The CDR3 is made up of 16 amino acids. CDR1 and CDR2 (germline): SGDLS, YYNGEE. In DNA form, the CDR3 reads TGTGCCAGCAGCGTAGGGGCTGGGTTGTCCAACACTGAAGCTTTCTTT. Its translation: CASSVGAGLSNTEAFF.

This clone was recorded a few times. The CDR3 DNA sequence: TGTGCCAGTAGTATAGTCCGAGGAGCAAATTCACCCCTCCACTTT. Its protein product is CASSIVRGANSPLHF. The chain carries TRBV19 and TRBJ1-6, with D hard to call. Trimming removed 1 base from V and 7 bases from J, with 11 bases in between. Per germline, CDR1 LNHDA and CDR2 SQIVND (reference sequence). CDR3 length: 15 residues.

The chain is built from TRBV4-3 and TRBJ2-2; 9 nucleotides align to TRBD1. V shed 4 bases, J shed 0 bases, and the junction held 15 bases outside the gene matches. Germline lookup yields CDR1 LGHNA and CDR2 YSLEER. The CDR3 is 20 residues long. Here the CDR3 reads CASSPLGGQGPSANTGELFF. The CDR3 nucleotides read TGCGCCAGCAGCCCCTTGGGGGGACAGGGCCCCTCCGCGAACACCGGGGAGCTGTTTTTT.

CDR3 sequence: CASSPGGSGKDTQYF. The CDR3 region has the DNA TGTGCCAGCAGTCCCGGGGGGAGTGGCAAAGATACGCAGTATTTT. The chain is built from TRBV6-5 and TRBJ2-3; 7 nucleotides match TRBD2. The CDR3 is made up of 15 amino acids. CDR1 is MNHEY, CDR2 SVGAGI, per germline. V was clipped by 5 bases and J by 5 bases; unmatched bases: 10.

The rearrangement links TRBV6-1 to TRBJ1-1, with 7 bases that match TRBD1. The CDR3 length is 15 residues. The V segment lost 3 bases and the J segment 3 bases; nucleotides outside the gene matches: 7. CDR1 and CDR2 (germline): MNHNS, SASEGT. The DNA for the CDR3 is TGTGCCAGCAGTGACCTCGGGACAGCTTACACTGAAGCTTTCTTT. It specifies CASSDLGTAYTEAFF.